The next 13 T cell receptor beta chains were all read from a single sample in a study of cytomegalovirus exposure and HLA in healthy donors. The study ran its PCR with 60 Vbeta and 13 Jbeta primers. Using immunoSEQ multiplex PCR, the repertoire was profiled, and TCRdb retains in-frame clones only, with some absent. The table shows about 59,000 clones, with 65% to 90% occurring only once. The sample comprised PBMCs. The origin of the receptors is a human donor in good health.

The rearrangement joins TRBV28 to TRBJ2-5; 7 nucleotides match TRBD2. Trimming removed 5 bases from V and 3 bases from J; junction bases left unmatched: 6. This CDR3 contains 14 residues. Germline-derived CDR1 and CDR2 are MDHEN and SYDVKM. The CDR3 DNA reads TGTGCCAGCAGTAACCAGCGGGGTGAAGAGACCCAGTACTTC. Its translation is CASSNQRGEETQYF.

V and J are TRBV10-1 and TRBJ2-3; D might be TRBD2 (6 bases). CDR3 length equals 14 residues. From germline, CDR1 is WNHNN and CDR2 SYGVQD (reference sequence). Trimming stripped 4 bases from V and 8 bases from J, with 16 bases between. The CDR3 is CASSVEAGRPTQYF. The CDR3 nucleotides read TGCGCCAGCAGTGTGGAAGCGGGTAGGCCTACGCAGTATTTT.

This chain joins TRBV5-1 and TRBJ2-6; D remains ambiguous. This CDR3 has 16 residues. CDR1 and CDR2 from the germline V gene are SGHRS and YFSETQ. The ends were cut back, 0 bases at V and 1 base at J, with 8 bases in the middle. CDR3 in DNA: TGCGCCAGCAGCTTGGGGCTCTCATCTGGGGCCAACGTCCTGACTTTC. Its translation: CASSLGLSSGANVLTF.

CDR3 nucleotide sequence: TGTGCGGAGACTAGCGGGAGGCCCGGAGAGACCCAGTACTTC. This gives the protein CAETSGRPGETQYF. V is TRBV30 and J is TRBJ2-5; 13 bases line up with TRBD2. Germline V CDR1 and CDR2: GTSNPN, SVGIG (reference sequence). The CDR3 is made up of 14 amino acids.

DNA of the CDR3: TGTGCCAGCAACCCCTTTGGATACGGACAGGGCTTGCCTCTCTACGAGCAGTACTTC. Amino acid sequence: CASNPFGYGQGLPLYEQYF. The chain employs TRBV5-5 and TRBJ2-7; 8 bases agree with TRBD1. In germline, CDR1 is SGHKS, CDR2 YYEKEE (reference sequence). The CDR3 totals 19 residues. J gave up 3 bases and V 6 bases, and 23 bases lay outside the gene matches.

This chain links TRBV6-5 with TRBJ1-6; D remains unclear. Germline V gene lookup returns CDR1 MNHEY and CDR2 SVGAGI. V gave up 2 bases and J gave up 0 bases, with 5 bases separating them. This CDR3 has 15 amino acids. DNA of the CDR3: TGTGCCAGCAGTTACGGGAGCTCCTATAATTCACCCCTCCACTTT. It specifies CASSYGSSYNSPLHF.

As regards this clone: The junction departs from the called germline gene at one end, perhaps through a read error. The chain recombines TRBV7-7 with TRBJ2-5; 10 bases agree with TRBD1. With the DNA end fitting TRBJ2-7 better, the J assignment may be wrong. The CDR3 loop spans 13 amino acids. The germline V gene has CDR1 SSHAT and CDR2 FNYEAQ (reference sequence). CDR3 in DNA: TGTGCTAGCAGCAGAGACAGGGGGCACGAGCAGTACTTC. The encoded protein is CASSRDRGHEQYF.

This sequence joins TRBV27 and TRBJ2-7; no firm D call. V was clipped by 0 bases and J by 3 bases, with 12 bases between them. The CDR3 is made up of 15 amino acids. Germline V lookup: CDR1 MNHEY, CDR2 SMNVEV (reference sequence). DNA of the CDR3: TGTGCCAGCAGTTTATCGTTGAGCCCGCACTACGAGCAGTACTTC. Protein sequence: CASSLSLSPHYEQYF.

This chain's CDR3 is CASTGTRDYYNEQFF. DNA for the CDR3: TGTGCCAGCACTGGGACACGAGATTATTACAATGAGCAGTTCTTC. The chain carries TRBV2 and TRBJ2-1; TRBD1 might be the D (6 bases). The CDR3 sequence is 15 residues long. V dropped 7 bases and J dropped 4 bases, with 17 bases sitting between them. The germline V gene has CDR1 SNHLY and CDR2 FYNNEI.

The V gene is TRBV5-1, the J gene TRBJ2-7; a possible D gene is TRBD2 (5 bases). Germline CDR1 and CDR2: SGHRS and YFSETQ. The CDR3 is 17 amino acids. With 0 bases removed from V and 1 base from J, the gap between germline ends came to 17 bases. CDR3 DNA: TGCGCCAGCAGCTTGGGTACTAGTCTCTCCTCTTCCTACGAGCAGTACTTC. It translates to CASSLGTSLSSSYEQYF.

This chain uses TRBV11-2 with TRBJ1-1; D gene uncertain. Trimming stripped 0 bases from V and 2 bases from J, with 10 bases between. Per germline, CDR1 SGHAT and CDR2 FQNNGV. This CDR3 spans 15 amino acids. The CDR3 nucleotides read TGTGCCAGCAGCTTAGATTTGGGCAGAAACACTGAAGCTTTCTTT. This encodes CASSLDLGRNTEAFF.

V and J are TRBV14 and TRBJ1-2, with D maybe TRBD1 (5 bases). Germline lookup yields CDR1 SGHDN and CDR2 FVKESK. The CDR3 is made up of 14 amino acids. The germline V and J ends were trimmed by 3 bases and 2 bases, with 10 bases remaining between them. The CDR3 here is CASSQGGLNYGYTF. The CDR3 bases are TGTGCCAGCAGCCAGGGGGGTCTCAACTATGGCTACACCTTC.

The chain carries TRBV5-1 and TRBJ2-7, with D hard to call. The V end was cut by 4 bases, the J end by 2 bases, with 7 bases between. The germline V gene has CDR1 SGHRS and CDR2 YFSETQ. CDR3 length equals 12 residues. The CDR3 reads CASSPPAYEQYF. CDR3 nucleotide sequence: TGCGCCAGCAGCCCCCCTGCCTACGAGCAGTACTTC.